These 8 T cell receptor beta chains came from one sample sequenced in a study of identifying expanded T cells in peripheral blood. The repertoire was sequenced with immunoSEQ multiplex PCR; TCRdb's copy has only in-frame clones and lacks some. The table has some 120,000 clones, roughly 82% seen once. Sequencing input: blood. The receptors shown here come from a person between 18 and 75 years old in good health.

The chain is built from TRBV4-3 and TRBJ1-2; 7 nucleotides line up with TRBD1. V was clipped by 2 bases and J by 9 bases; unmatched bases: 12. The CDR3 has 15 residues. Germline CDR1 reads LGHNA; CDR2 reads YSLEER. The CDR3 nucleotides are TGCGCCAGCAGCCAACTACTTGGGACAGTTGGGAGCTACACCTTC. Protein sequence: CASSQLLGTVGSYTF.

The chain couples TRBV10-3 to TRBJ2-3; D is perhaps TRBD2 (6 bases). Germline values: CDR1 ENHRY, CDR2 SYGVKD. This CDR3 has 13 amino acids. Trimming removed 2 bases from V and 3 bases from J, with 6 bases in between. DNA of the CDR3: TGTGCCATCAGTGAGCGGGGGACAGATACGCAGTATTTT. It is translated as CAISERGTDTQYF.

This clone was seen a single time. CDR3 residues: CASSPTGTVSYEQYF. CDR3 sequence (DNA): TGTGCCAGCAGCCCTACCGGGACAGTTTCCTACGAGCAGTACTTC. The gene calls are TRBV9 and TRBJ2-7, with 7 bases identical to TRBD1. This CDR3 is built from 15 residues. Germline V CDR1 and CDR2: SGDLS, YYNGEE. Trimming took 4 bases from V and 1 from J; bases not matched to a gene: 8.

The chain has TRBV5-8 and TRBJ2-7; 8 bases are a match to TRBD1. The CDR3 length is 16 residues. The J segment lost 7 bases and the V segment lost 4 bases, leaving 16 bases of the junction unmatched. The germline V gene has CDR1 SGHTS and CDR2 YDEGEE. CDR3 DNA sequence: TGTGCCAGCAGCCCCGGCAGGGGGCTAATCCCTGGTGAGCAGTACTTC. Protein product: CASSPGRGLIPGEQYF.

The V and J genes are TRBV2 and TRBJ1-2, with D possibly matching TRBD1 (5 bases). This CDR3 region has 11 residues. Per the germline V gene, CDR1 is SNHLY and CDR2 is FYNNEI. The V end lost 7 bases, the J end lost 8 bases, and 11 bases lay between the germline ends. Written as DNA, the CDR3 is TGTGCCAGCAACGGGGGATGGGGCTACACCTTC. It yields the protein CASNGGWGYTF.

The chain carries TRBV27 and TRBJ1-2, with 9 nucleotides matching TRBD1. Trimming at V came to 4 bases and at J to 4 bases, leaving 13 bases not matched to a gene. CDR3 length: 17 amino acids. Germline CDR1 and CDR2: MNHEY and SMNVEV (reference sequence). CDR3 region: CASSSVGLGQGGYGYTF. The CDR3 DNA is TGTGCCAGCAGTTCAGTGGGGTTGGGACAGGGAGGCTATGGCTACACCTTC.

V is TRBV18 and J is TRBJ1-6; D remains ambiguous. The CDR3 extends over 13 amino acids. The germline gives CDR1 KGHSH, CDR2 LQKENI. Trimming left V 4 bases short and J 7 bases short, with 8 bases between. The CDR3 bases are TGTGCCAGCTCACTTCCGGGAAATTCACCCCTCCACTTT. This codes for CASSLPGNSPLHF. The full variable domain, completed using reference TRBV18 and TRBJ1-6, is NAGVMQNPRHLVRRRGQEARLRCSPMKGHSHVYWYRQLPEEGLKFMVYLQKENIIDESGMPKERFSAEFPKEGPSILRIQQVVRGDSAAYFCASSLPGNSPLHFGNGTRLTVT.

The rearrangement joins TRBV2 to TRBJ2-5; 7 bases are a match to TRBD1. The trim removed 2 bases at V and 6 bases at J, leaving 6 bases unmatched. The CDR3 runs 14 residues. The germline V gene encodes CDR1 SNHLY and CDR2 FYNNEI. The CDR3 DNA reads TGTGCCAGCAGTGAACCAGGGGGTCTAAAGACCCAGTACTTC. As protein: CASSEPGGLKTQYF. Filled out from reference TRBV2 and TRBJ2-5, the complete variable domain reads EPEVTQTPSHQVTQMGQEVILRCVPISNHLYFYWYRQILGQKVEFLVSFYNNEISEKSEIFDDQFSVERPDGSNFTLKIRSTKLEDSAMYFCASSEPGGLKTQYFGPGTRLLVL.